Below are 14 T cell receptor beta chains sequenced from a single sample in a study of shared clonotypes between healthy human individuals. Sequencing was performed with immunoSEQ multiplex PCR; in TCRdb, only in-frame clones are kept and a portion is missing. The sample contains roughly 700,000 clones, roughly 70% of which appear only once. The specimen sequenced was memory CD4+ T cells sorted from blood. This sample's subset: CD45RA-negative fraction. These receptors came from a woman aged 25 to 39 in good health.

This chain connects TRBV5-8 to TRBJ1-5; D gene unclear. The germline gives CDR1 SGHTS, CDR2 YDEGEE. CDR3 size: 15 residues. Trimming took off 0 bases at V and 3 bases at J, with 10 bases between the two ends. The CDR3 nucleotides read TGTGCCAGCAGCTTGGGGGATCTGGTCAATCAGCCCCAGCATTTT. Protein: CASSLGDLVNQPQHF. Supplemented by reference TRBV5-8 and TRBJ1-5, the full variable domain reads EAGVTQSPTHLIKTRGQQATLRCSPISGHTSVYWYQQALGLGLQFLLWYDEGEERNRGNFPPRFSGRQFPNYSSELNVNALELEDSALYLCASSLGDLVNQPQHFGDGTRLSIL.

This clone was picked up many times. This chain joins TRBV10-1 and TRBJ2-7, with D possibly being TRBD2 (6 bases). This CDR3 contains 18 residues. Trimming cost V 3 bases and J 0 bases, with 21 bases left between them. Germline V gene lookup returns CDR1 WNHNN and CDR2 SYGVQD (reference sequence). CDR3 in DNA: TGCGCCAGCAGTGACCATACATCTAGCGCCTCAAGCTCCTACGAGCAGTACTTC. It is translated as CASSDHTSSASSSYEQYF.

This clone was picked up a small number of times. This sequence joins TRBV9 and TRBJ2-1, with TRBD2 matching over 15 bases. The CDR3 contains 17 residues. From germline, CDR1 is SGDLS and CDR2 YYNGEE. V was clipped by 1 base and J by 7 bases; unmatched bases: 6. The CDR3 sequence is CASSVYPGLAGGNEQFF. CDR3 DNA: TGTGCCAGCAGCGTATACCCGGGACTAGCGGGAGGTAATGAGCAGTTCTTC. Drawing the rest from reference TRBV9 and TRBJ2-1, the complete variable domain is DSGVTQTPKHLITATGQRVTLRCSPRSGDLSVYWYQQSLDQGLQFLIQYYNGEERAKGNILERFSAQQFPDLHSELNLSSLELGDSALYFCASSVYPGLAGGNEQFFGPGTRLTVL.

This clone was counted at least ten times. The chain joins TRBV6-1 to TRBJ2-7; D unclear. The CDR3 runs to 13 residues. Trimming took off 4 bases at V and 3 bases at J, with 10 bases between the two ends. Germline V gene sequence: CDR1 MNHNS, CDR2 SASEGT. The CDR3 loop reads CASSARRNYEQYF. In nucleotides, the CDR3 is TGTGCCAGCAGTGCCCGTCGAAACTACGAGCAGTACTTC.

The chain links TRBV18 to TRBJ1-3; 7 nucleotides agree with TRBD1. CDR3 length equals 15 residues. Germline lookup yields CDR1 KGHSH and CDR2 LQKENI. Trimming took 6 bases from V and 0 from J; bases not matched to a gene: 5. CDR3 bases: TGTGCCAGCTCCTCGGACAGGACCTCTGGAAACACCATATATTTT. It encodes CASSSDRTSGNTIYF. Based on the CDR3 plus reference TRBV18 and TRBJ1-3, the full variable domain is NAGVMQNPRHLVRRRGQEARLRCSPMKGHSHVYWYRQLPEEGLKFMVYLQKENIIDESGMPKERFSAEFPKEGPSILRIQQVVRGDSAAYFCASSSDRTSGNTIYFGEGSWLTVV.

Remarks on this clone: Other DNA sequences in this specimen translate into the identical CDR3. This chain links TRBV5-1 with TRBJ2-1; TRBD1 is a possible D gene (6 bases). The CDR3 length is 15 residues. Germline lookup yields CDR1 SGHRS and CDR2 YFSETQ. Deletions cut 4 bases from V and 0 bases from J, with 11 bases between. The CDR3 coding sequence is TGCGCCAGCAGCGTTGACAGGAGCTCCTACAATGAGCAGTTCTTC. This translates into CASSVDRSSYNEQFF.

The chain carries TRBV15 and TRBJ2-7; 12 nucleotides line up with TRBD2. The V gene's germline CDR1 is LNHNV and CDR2 YYDKDF (reference sequence). There are 13 residues in the CDR3. With 9 bases clipped from V and 4 bases from J, the junction kept 4 bases outside the gene matches. The CDR3 region has the DNA TGTGCCACACGGACTAGCGGGACTTACGAGCAGTACTTC. Its protein product is CATRTSGTYEQYF.

This clone has ten or more counts. The genes are TRBV28 and TRBJ2-7; 12 bases line up with TRBD2. Germline CDR1 reads MDHEN; CDR2 reads SYDVKM. V dropped 4 bases and J dropped 0; count of bases not matched to a gene: 7. This CDR3 region has 17 residues. This CDR3 is CASSSLGLAGRSYEQYF. The CDR3 DNA reads TGTGCCAGCAGTTCCCTAGGACTAGCGGGACGCTCCTACGAGCAGTACTTC. The full variable domain, in which reference TRBV28 and TRBJ2-7 provide the parts outside the CDR3, is DVKVTQSSRYLVKRTGEKVFLECVQDMDHENMFWYRQDPGLGLRLIYFSYDVKMKEKGDIPEGYSVSREKKERFSLILESASTNQTSMYLCASSSLGLAGRSYEQYFGPGTRLTVT.

This chain joins TRBV7-9 and TRBJ2-3; 13 nucleotides match TRBD2. Germline CDR1 SEHNR, CDR2 FQNEAQ (reference sequence). The CDR3 has 16 amino acids. The ends lost 5 bases at V and 4 bases at J; junction bases unmatched: 6. CDR3 sequence reads: CASSPGTSGISDTQYF. The CDR3 DNA follows: TGTGCCAGCAGCCCAGGGACTAGCGGGATCTCAGATACGCAGTATTTT.

This sequence joins TRBV11-2 and TRBJ2-5; 9 nucleotides match TRBD2. V dropped 1 base and J dropped 4; count of bases not matched to a gene: 4. CDR1 and CDR2 (germline): SGHAT, FQNNGV. The CDR3 runs 15 residues. This chain's CDR3 is CASSLARLAVETQYF. CDR3 DNA: TGTGCCAGCAGCTTAGCCCGACTAGCGGTAGAGACCCAGTACTTC.

The chain recombines TRBV10-1 with TRBJ2-5; D is ambiguous. This CDR3 contains 13 residues. V was cut by 3 bases and J by 4 bases, with 9 bases left in between. The germline gives CDR1 WNHNN, CDR2 SYGVQD (reference sequence). In DNA form, the CDR3 reads TGCGCCAGCAGTGAAGGGTCGGTAGAGACCCAGTACTTC. Translation: CASSEGSVETQYF.

This clone was observed many times. V is TRBV6-5 and J is TRBJ1-2; TRBD1 is a possible D gene (6 bases). Germline V gene data show CDR1 as MNHEY and CDR2 as SVGAGI. The germline V and J ends were trimmed by 2 bases and 8 bases, with 9 bases remaining between them. The CDR3 is 12 residues long. CDR3 bases: TGTGCCAGCAGTTACGACAGGAAGGGCTACACCTTC. As protein: CASSYDRKGYTF.

The chain has TRBV7-8 and TRBJ2-3, with D possibly matching TRBD1 (7 bases). Germline V gives CDR1 SGHVS, CDR2 FQNEAQ. V was cut by 5 bases and J by 5 bases, with 20 bases left in between. The CDR3 loop spans 16 amino acids. Here the CDR3 reads CASSRRGAVRGDTQYF. The CDR3 bases are TGTGCCAGCAGCCGCAGGGGGGCAGTCCGGGGAGATACGCAGTATTTT.

The V gene is TRBV5-6, the J gene TRBJ1-3; TRBD1 agrees at 8 bases. Germline CDR1 and CDR2: SGHDT and YYEEEE. The CDR3 is 16 residues long. The V gene end was trimmed by 4 bases and the J gene end by 3 bases; junction bases not matched to a gene: 9. CDR3 amino acids: CASSTLTGVYGNTIYF. As DNA, the CDR3 is TGTGCCAGCAGCACCCTGACAGGGGTGTATGGAAACACCATATATTTT.